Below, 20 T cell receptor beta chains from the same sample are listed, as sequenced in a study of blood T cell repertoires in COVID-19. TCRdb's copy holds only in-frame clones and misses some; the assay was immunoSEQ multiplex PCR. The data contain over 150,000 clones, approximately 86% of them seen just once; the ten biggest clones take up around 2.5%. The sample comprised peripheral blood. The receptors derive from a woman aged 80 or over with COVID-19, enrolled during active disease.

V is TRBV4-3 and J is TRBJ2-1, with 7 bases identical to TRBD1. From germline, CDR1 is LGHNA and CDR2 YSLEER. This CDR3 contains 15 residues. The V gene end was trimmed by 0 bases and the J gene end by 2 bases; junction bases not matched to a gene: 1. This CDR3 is CASSQEGTAYNEQFF. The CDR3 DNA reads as TGCGCCAGCAGCCAAGAGGGGACAGCCTACAATGAGCAGTTCTTC.

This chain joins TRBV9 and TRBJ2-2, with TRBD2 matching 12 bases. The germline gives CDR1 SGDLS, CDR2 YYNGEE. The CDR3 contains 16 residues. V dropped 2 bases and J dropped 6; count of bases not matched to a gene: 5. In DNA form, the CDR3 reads TGTGCCAGCAGCGTGACTAGCGGGAGTACTTCCGGGGAGCTGTTTTTT. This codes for CASSVTSGSTSGELFF.

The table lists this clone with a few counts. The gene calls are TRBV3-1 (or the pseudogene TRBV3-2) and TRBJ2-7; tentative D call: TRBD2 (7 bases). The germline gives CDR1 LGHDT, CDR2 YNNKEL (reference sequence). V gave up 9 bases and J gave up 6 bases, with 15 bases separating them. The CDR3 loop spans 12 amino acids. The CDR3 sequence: CASGREQGEQYF. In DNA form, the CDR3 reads TGTGCCAGTGGGAGGGAACAGGGCGAGCAGTACTTC.

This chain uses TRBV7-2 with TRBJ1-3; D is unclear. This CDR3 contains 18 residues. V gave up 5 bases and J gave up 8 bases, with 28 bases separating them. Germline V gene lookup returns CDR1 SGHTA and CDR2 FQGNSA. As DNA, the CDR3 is TGTGCCAGCAGCGGAGGTCAAGCAGGCGCTTTACTTCGAGACACCATATATTTT. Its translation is CASSGGQAGALLRDTIYF. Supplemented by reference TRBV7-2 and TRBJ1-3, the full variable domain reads GAGVSQSPSNKVTEKGKDVELRCDPISGHTALYWYRQSLGQGLEFLIYFQGNSAPDKSGLPSDRFSAERTGGSVSTLTIQRTQQEDSAVYLCASSGGQAGALLRDTIYFGEGSWLTVV.

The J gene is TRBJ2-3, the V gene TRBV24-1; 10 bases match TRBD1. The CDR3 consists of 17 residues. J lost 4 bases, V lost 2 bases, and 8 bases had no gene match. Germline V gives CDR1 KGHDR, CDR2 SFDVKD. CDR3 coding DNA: TGTGCCACCAGTGATTCCAACATAGGGACAGGGGCAGATACGCAGTATTTT. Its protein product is CATSDSNIGTGADTQYF.

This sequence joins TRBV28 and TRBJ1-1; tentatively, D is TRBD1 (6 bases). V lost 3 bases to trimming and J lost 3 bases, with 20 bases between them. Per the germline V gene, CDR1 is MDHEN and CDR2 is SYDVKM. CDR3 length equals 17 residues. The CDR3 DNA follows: TGTGCCAGCAGTTTCAGGGGCAGGGATGGACGGTACACTGAAGCTTTCTTT. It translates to CASSFRGRDGRYTEAFF.

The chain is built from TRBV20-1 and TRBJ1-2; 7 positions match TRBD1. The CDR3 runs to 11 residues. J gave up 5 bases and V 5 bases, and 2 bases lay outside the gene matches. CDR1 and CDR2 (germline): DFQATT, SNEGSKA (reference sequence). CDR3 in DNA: TGCAGTGCTGACAGGGTTTATGGCTACACCTTC. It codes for CSADRVYGYTF.

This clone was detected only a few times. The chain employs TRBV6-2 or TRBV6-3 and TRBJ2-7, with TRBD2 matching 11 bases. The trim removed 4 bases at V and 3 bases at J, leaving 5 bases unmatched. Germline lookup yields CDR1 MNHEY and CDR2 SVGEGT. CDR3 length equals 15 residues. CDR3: CASSSRLAGNYEQYF. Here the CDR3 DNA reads TGTGCCAGCAGTTCCAGACTAGCGGGGAACTACGAGCAGTACTTC.

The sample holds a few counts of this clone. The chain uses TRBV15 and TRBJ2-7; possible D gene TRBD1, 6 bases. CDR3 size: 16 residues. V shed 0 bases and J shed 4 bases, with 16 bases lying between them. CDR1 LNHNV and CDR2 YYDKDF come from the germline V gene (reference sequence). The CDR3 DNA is TGTGCCACCAGCAGAGATGTGGGGGCTAGTTTTTACGAGCAGTACTTC. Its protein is CATSRDVGASFYEQYF.

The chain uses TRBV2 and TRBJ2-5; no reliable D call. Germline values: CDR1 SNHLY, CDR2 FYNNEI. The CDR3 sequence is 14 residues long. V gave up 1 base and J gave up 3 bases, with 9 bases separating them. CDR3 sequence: CASSEGYGEETQYF. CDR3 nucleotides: TGTGCCAGCAGTGAAGGGTACGGTGAAGAGACCCAGTACTTC.

CDR3 amino acids: CASSVEAGGWNEQFF. CDR3 DNA: TGTGCCAGCAGCGTAGAAGCGGGAGGGTGGAATGAGCAGTTCTTC. The rearrangement uses TRBV9 and TRBJ2-1; 10 bases fit TRBD2. The J segment lost 7 bases and the V segment lost 0 bases, leaving 4 bases of the junction unmatched. Looked up from germline, CDR1 is SGDLS and CDR2 is YYNGEE. The CDR3 extends over 15 amino acids.

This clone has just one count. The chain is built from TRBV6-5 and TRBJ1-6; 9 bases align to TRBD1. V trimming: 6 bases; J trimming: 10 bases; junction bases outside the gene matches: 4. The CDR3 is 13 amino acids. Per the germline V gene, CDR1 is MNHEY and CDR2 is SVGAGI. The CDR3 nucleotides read TGTGCCAGCAGACAGGGGGCACGATCACCCCTCCACTTT. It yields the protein CASRQGARSPLHF.

Written as DNA, the CDR3 is TGTGCCAGCAGCTACGGGACAGGGAGCTATGGCTACACCTTC. It encodes CASSYGTGSYGYTF. This chain joins TRBV28 and TRBJ1-2, with TRBD1 matching over 9 bases. Germline V gene data show CDR1 as MDHEN and CDR2 as SYDVKM. The CDR3 is 14 amino acids. Trimming removed 6 bases from V and 4 bases from J; junction bases left unmatched: 6.

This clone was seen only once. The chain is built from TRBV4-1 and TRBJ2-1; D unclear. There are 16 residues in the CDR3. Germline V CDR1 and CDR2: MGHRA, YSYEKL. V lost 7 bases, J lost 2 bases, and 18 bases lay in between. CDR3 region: CASTDIQYGPYNEQFF. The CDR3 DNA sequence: TGCGCCAGCACCGATATCCAATATGGGCCCTACAATGAGCAGTTCTTC.

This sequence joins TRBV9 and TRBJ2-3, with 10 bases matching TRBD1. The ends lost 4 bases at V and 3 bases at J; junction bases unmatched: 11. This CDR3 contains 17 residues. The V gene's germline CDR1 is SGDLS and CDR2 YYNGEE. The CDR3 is CASSPRAPGQGTDTQYF. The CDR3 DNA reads TGTGCCAGCAGCCCGAGAGCCCCGGGACAGGGGACAGATACGCAGTATTTT.

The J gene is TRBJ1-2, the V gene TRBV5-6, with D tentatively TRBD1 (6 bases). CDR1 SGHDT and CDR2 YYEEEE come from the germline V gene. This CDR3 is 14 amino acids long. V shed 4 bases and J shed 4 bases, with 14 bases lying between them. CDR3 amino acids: CASSQSTGFYGYTF. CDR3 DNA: TGTGCCAGCAGCCAAAGTACAGGGTTCTATGGCTACACCTTC.

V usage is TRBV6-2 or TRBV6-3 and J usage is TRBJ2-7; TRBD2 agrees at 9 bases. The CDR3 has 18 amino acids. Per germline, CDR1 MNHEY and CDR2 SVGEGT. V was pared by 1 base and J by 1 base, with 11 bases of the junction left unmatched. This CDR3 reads CASSYFSSGTRISYEQYF. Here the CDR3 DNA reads TGTGCCAGCAGTTACTTCTCTAGCGGGACAAGAATTTCCTACGAGCAGTACTTC.

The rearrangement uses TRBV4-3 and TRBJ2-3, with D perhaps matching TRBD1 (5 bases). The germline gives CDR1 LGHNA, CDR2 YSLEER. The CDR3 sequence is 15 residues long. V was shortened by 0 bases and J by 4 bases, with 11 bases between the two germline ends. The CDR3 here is CASSQDRVGSDTQYF. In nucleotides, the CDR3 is TGCGCCAGCAGCCAAGACAGGGTGGGCTCAGATACGCAGTATTTT.

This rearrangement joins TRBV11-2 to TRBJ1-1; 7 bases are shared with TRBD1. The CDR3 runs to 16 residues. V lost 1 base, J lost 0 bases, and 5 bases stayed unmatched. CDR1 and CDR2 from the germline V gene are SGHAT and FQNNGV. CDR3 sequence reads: CASSLAWGQLNTEAFF. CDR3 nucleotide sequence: TGTGCCAGCAGCTTAGCGTGGGGACAGCTGAACACTGAAGCTTTCTTT.

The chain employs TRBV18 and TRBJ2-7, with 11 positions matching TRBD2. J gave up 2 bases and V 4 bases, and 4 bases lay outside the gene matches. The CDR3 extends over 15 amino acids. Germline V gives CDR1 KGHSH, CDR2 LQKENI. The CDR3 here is CASSRPTSGAYEQYF. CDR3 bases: TGTGCCAGCTCACGACCGACTAGCGGGGCCTACGAGCAGTACTTC.